The 28 T cell receptor beta chains below all came from one sample that was sequenced in a study of metastatic and nonmetastatic thyroid tumors. TCRdb reanalyzed the PCR reads with MiXCR. Altogether some 23,000 clones are present, roughly 20% being singletons, with the ten largest covering roughly 4.5%. Every patient underwent thyroid surgery untreated. Sequencing input: adjacent normal tissue. The receptors originated from a female donor with papillary thyroid cancer or a benign thyroid nodule (not recorded which). Some clones in this sample may be carry-over from other donors' samples.

In its sample, this clone was seen many times. The chain is built from TRBV14 and TRBJ1-1; 7 bases align to TRBD1. With V trimmed by 1 base and J by 12 bases, 5 bases remained unmatched. The length of the CDR3 is 12 residues. Germline loops: CDR1 SGHDN, CDR2 FVKESK. CDR3 sequence reads: CASSQVTGITFF. In DNA form, the CDR3 reads TGTGCCAGCAGCCAAGTGACAGGGATAACTTTCTTT.

By share of the sample, this clone is medium-sized. The chain has TRBV28 and TRBJ1-5; 7 positions agree with TRBD1. Germline assignment: CDR1 MDHEN and CDR2 SYDVKM. The CDR3 is 14 residues long. V shed 6 bases and J 6 bases; nucleotides not matched to a gene: 8. The CDR3 spells CASRRDRLGQPQHF. As DNA, the CDR3 is TGTGCCAGCAGAAGGGACAGACTGGGTCAGCCCCAGCATTTT.

This clone is judged medium-sized. The V call is TRBV10-3, the J call TRBJ2-3; D is possibly TRBD2 (6 bases). Germline V gene sequence: CDR1 ENHRY, CDR2 SYGVKD. V was trimmed by 0 bases and J by 4 bases, leaving 14 bases between them. The CDR3 totals 16 residues. In DNA, the CDR3 is TGTGCCATCAGTGAGTCGAGTGCGGGATTGGCAGATACGCAGTATTTT. Its translation is CAISESSAGLADTQYF.

In its sample, this clone was seen many times. The J gene is TRBJ2-1, the V gene TRBV7-9; 11 bases map to TRBD2. J was trimmed by 7 bases and V by 1 base; bases with no gene match: 3. CDR1 and CDR2 from the germline V gene are SEHNR and FQNEAQ (reference sequence). This CDR3 region has 15 residues. The CDR3 reads CASSLEGLAGNEQFF. CDR3 sequence (DNA): TGTGCCAGCAGCTTAGAAGGACTAGCGGGTAATGAGCAGTTCTTC.

J is TRBJ2-2 and V is TRBV30; D ambiguous. The germline V gene has CDR1 GTSNPN and CDR2 SVGIG (reference sequence). V lost 2 bases, J lost 7 bases, and 20 bases lay in between. The CDR3 runs 16 residues. The CDR3 sequence is CAWSPTGGWFCGELFF. CDR3 bases: TGTGCCTGGAGTCCGACGGGTGGGTGGTTTTGCGGGGAGCTGTTTTTT. Full variable domain (remainder filled in from reference TRBV30 and TRBJ2-2): SQTIHQWPATLVQPVGSPLSLECTVEGTSNPNLYWYRQAAGRGLQLLFYSVGIGQISSEVPQNLSASRPQDRQFILSSKKLLLSDSGFYLCAWSPTGGWFCGELFFGEGSRLTVL.

This clone was picked up many times. The chain couples TRBV11-3 to TRBJ2-5; D is tentatively TRBD1 or TRBD2 (6 bases each). V shed 0 bases and J shed 1 base, with 12 bases lying between them. Germline CDR1 and CDR2: SGHNT and YENEEA. The CDR3 is made up of 16 amino acids. The CDR3 here is CASSLEGGTSQETQYF. In DNA form, the CDR3 reads TGTGCCAGCAGCTTAGAAGGGGGGACATCCCAAGAGACCCAGTACTTC.

This clone came up many times. The genes are TRBV5-1 and TRBJ1-1; 8 positions agree with TRBD1. This CDR3 spans 13 amino acids. With V trimmed by 3 bases and J by 4 bases, 2 bases remained unmatched. CDR1 is SGHRS, CDR2 YFSETQ, per germline. CDR3 DNA sequence: TGCGCCAGCAGCTCGACAGGGGTCACTGAAGCTTTCTTT. It specifies CASSSTGVTEAFF.

This clone came up many times. The rearrangement joins TRBV2 to TRBJ2-1; TRBD2 aligns across 8 bases. V lost 4 bases to trimming and J lost 1 base; unmatched junction nucleotides: 3. The germline gives CDR1 SNHLY, CDR2 FYNNEI. This CDR3 region has 15 residues. In DNA, the CDR3 is TGTGCCAGCAGTGGGGTAGCGGGGTCCTACAATGAGCAGTTCTTC. Translation: CASSGVAGSYNEQFF.

This clone was found many times. This chain connects TRBV5-5 to TRBJ2-2; TRBD2 might be the D (5 bases). The germline V gene encodes CDR1 SGHKS and CDR2 YYEKEE (reference sequence). CDR3 length: 15 amino acids. The V gene lost 3 bases and the J gene lost 0 bases, with 9 bases spanning the gap. DNA of the CDR3: TGTGCCAGCAGCTCTGAGGGCGCGAACACCGGGGAGCTGTTTTTT. As protein: CASSSEGANTGELFF.

This clone was counted ten times or more. The CDR3, as DNA: TGTGCCAGCAGCTTTTCGGAATTGACTGAAGCTTTCTTT. As protein: CASSFSELTEAFF. V usage is TRBV11-3 and J usage is TRBJ1-1, with D hard to call. Trimming shortened V by 3 bases and J by 5 bases, and 10 bases separated the two germline ends. Germline loops: CDR1 SGHNT, CDR2 YENEEA. The CDR3 totals 13 residues.

This clone was seen repeatedly, ten times or more. The J gene is TRBJ2-1, the V gene TRBV15, with D possibly being TRBD2 (6 bases). This CDR3 contains 20 residues. V was trimmed by 1 base and J by 0 bases, leaving 22 bases between them. CDR1 and CDR2 from the germline V gene are LNHNV and YYDKDF (reference sequence). CDR3 residues: CATSRGKSIWDSYSYNEQFF. The CDR3 DNA reads as TGTGCCACCAGCAGAGGGAAATCCATCTGGGACTCTTACTCCTACAATGAGCAGTTCTTC.

By proportion, this clone is medium-sized. The J gene is TRBJ1-5, the V gene TRBV12-3 or TRBV12-4; perhaps TRBD1 as D (6 bases). The germline V and J ends were trimmed by 5 bases and 3 bases, with 14 bases remaining between them. CDR3 length: 15 amino acids. CDR3 bases: TGTGCCAGCAGTATAGGGGGGGGCCTCAATCAGCCCCAGCATTTT. It specifies CASSIGGGLNQPQHF.

This clone was counted once. This chain uses TRBV7-9 with TRBJ2-7; D unclear. The CDR3 consists of 13 residues. CDR1 is SEHNR, CDR2 FQNEAQ, per germline (reference sequence). Trimming stripped 1 base from V and 5 bases from J, with 9 bases between. The CDR3 DNA reads TGTGCCAGCAGCTTAGGCAGCCCCAACGAGCAGTACTTC. Translation gives CASSLGSPNEQYF. Variable domain in full (rest from reference TRBV7-9 and TRBJ2-7): DTGVSQNPRHKITKRGQNVTFRCDPISEHNRLYWYRQTLGQGPEFLTYFQNEAQLEKSRLLSDRFSAERPKGSFSTLEIQRTEQGDSAMYLCASSLGSPNEQYFGPGTRLTVT.

On this clone itself: One base away lies a much larger clone, so this may be a sequencing read error. V gene TRBV19 combines with J gene TRBJ2-1; TRBD2 aligns across 12 bases. CDR1 is LNHDA and CDR2 is SQIVND in the germline V gene (reference sequence). The V and J ends lost 5 bases and 0 bases, in that order; junction bases with no gene match: 17. CDR3 length equals 21 residues. CDR3 residues: CASSLPSGTSGHRCSYNEQFF. The CDR3 DNA is TGTGCCAGTAGTCTTCCCTCAGGGACTAGCGGGCACCGGTGCTCCTACAATGAGCAGTTCTTC.

The gene calls are TRBV20-1 and TRBJ2-1, with a tentative D call TRBD1 (7 bases). Deletions cut 0 bases from V and 9 bases from J, with 12 bases between. Germline CDR1 DFQATT, CDR2 SNEGSKA (reference sequence). The CDR3 contains 13 residues. This chain's CDR3 is CSARDPGGSEQFF. DNA of the CDR3: TGCAGTGCTAGAGATCCAGGGGGGAGTGAGCAGTTCTTC.

On this clone itself: This may stem from a read error, because a much larger clone lies one nucleotide away. V usage is TRBV24-1 and J usage is TRBJ2-3, with a tentative D call TRBD1 (5 bases). Trimming stripped 9 bases from V and 5 bases from J, with 8 bases between. Germline V gives CDR1 KGHDR, CDR2 SFDVKD. The CDR3 extends over 11 amino acids. This CDR3 reads CATLRGDTQYF. The CDR3 DNA is TGTGCCACCCTTAGGGGAGATACGCAGTATTTT.

In its sample, this clone ranks as medium-sized. J is TRBJ2-5 and V is TRBV27, with 15 positions matching TRBD2. Germline V CDR1 and CDR2: MNHEY, SMNVEV (reference sequence). The J segment lost 5 bases and the V segment lost 6 bases, leaving 7 bases of the junction unmatched. This CDR3 has 16 residues. CDR3 nucleotides: TGTGCCAGCAGCCTAGGACTAGCGGGAGGGAGGGAGACCCAGTACTTC. Translated: CASSLGLAGGRETQYF.

This chain links TRBV12-3 or TRBV12-4 with TRBJ1-2; 7 bases are shared with TRBD1. The CDR3 has 16 residues. V trimming: 2 bases; J trimming: 8 bases; junction bases outside the gene matches: 14. CDR3 bases: TGTGCCAGCAGTTTAAAGGGCCCCCCAACAGGGGACGGCTACACCTTC. Translation: CASSLKGPPTGDGYTF.

The chain links TRBV2 to TRBJ2-7; D may be TRBD1 (6 bases). V was clipped by 8 bases and J by 0 bases, with 11 bases between them. The germline V gene encodes CDR1 SNHLY and CDR2 FYNNEI. This CDR3 has 13 amino acids. Here the CDR3 DNA reads TGTGCCAGCGCCAGGGACAACTCCTACGAGCAGTACTTC. This sequence encodes CASARDNSYEQYF.

This clone was detected ten times or more. In DNA, the CDR3 is TGTGCCAGCAAGGCCGGGACAGGGTACGAAAAACTGTTTTTT. Its translation: CASKAGTGYEKLFF. This chain uses TRBV6-1 with TRBJ1-4, with 9 bases aligning to TRBD1. The CDR3 runs 14 residues. CDR1 MNHNS and CDR2 SASEGT come from the germline V gene. J lost 8 bases, V lost 7 bases, and 8 bases had no gene match.

The rearrangement joins TRBV20-1 to TRBJ1-5; D is ambiguous. CDR1 and CDR2 from the germline V gene are DFQATT and SNEGSKA (reference sequence). The CDR3 covers 14 residues. Trimming shortened V by 2 bases and J by 7 bases, and 15 bases separated the two germline ends. The CDR3 DNA reads TGCAGTGCTAGAAAGGAGGGATTAAGCCAGCCCCAGCATTTT. Translated: CSARKEGLSQPQHF.

Worth noting for this clone: A read error is possible here, since a much larger clone lies one base away. J is TRBJ1-1 and V is TRBV5-4; D unclear. The V gene's germline CDR1 is SGHNT and CDR2 YYREEE (reference sequence). This CDR3 is 14 amino acids long. The CDR3 DNA reads TGTGCCAGCAGCTTGGAAACCAAGGGCACTGAAGCTTCCTTT. It is translated as CASSLETKGTEASF.

On this clone: A much bigger clone sits one base away, suggesting this may be a read error. The genes are TRBV6-4 and TRBJ1-2; 8 bases line up with TRBD1. The length of the CDR3 is 20 residues. Germline V lookup: CDR1 MRHNA, CDR2 SNTAGT. The V gene end was trimmed by 2 bases and the J gene end by 7 bases; junction bases not matched to a gene: 24. CDR3 nucleotide sequence: TGTGCCAGCAGTGACCTACCCAACCGGGACAGGTTCTCCGGGTCATGTGGCTACACCTTC. Amino acid sequence: CASSDLPNRDRFSGSCGYTF.

This clone has ten or more counts. V gene TRBV29-1 combines with J gene TRBJ1-1; a possible D gene is TRBD1 (5 bases). Germline assignment: CDR1 SQVTM and CDR2 ANQGSEA. Trimming shortened V by 5 bases and J by 3 bases, and 16 bases separated the two germline ends. The CDR3 covers 14 residues. CDR3 sequence: CSVQKWGEDTEAFF. The CDR3 DNA reads as TGCAGCGTTCAAAAATGGGGGGAGGACACTGAAGCTTTCTTT.

By share of the sample, this clone is medium-sized. This rearrangement joins TRBV15 to TRBJ1-1; TRBD1 might be the D (5 bases). Trimming took off 5 bases at V and 3 bases at J, with 13 bases between the two ends. The CDR3 covers 14 residues. The V gene's germline CDR1 is LNHNV and CDR2 YYDKDF (reference sequence). The DNA of the CDR3 is TGTGCCACCAGCGGGAGCGGGGGTTACACTGAAGCTTTCTTT. It yields the protein CATSGSGGYTEAFF.

On this clone: The CDR3 ends on some other residue instead of the conserved phenylalanine or tryptophan, so this is likely a read error. Here the CDR3 DNA reads TGTGCCAGCACAAGAGTTAATCAGCCCCAGCATTAT. Translated: CASTRVNQPQHY. V and J are TRBV28 and TRBJ1-5; D gene unclear. There are 12 residues in the CDR3. Trimming pared 7 bases from V and 4 bases from J, leaving 8 bases between. The germline CDR1 and CDR2 sequences are MDHEN and SYDVKM.

This clone has a count of ten or more. This rearrangement joins TRBV15 to TRBJ2-5, with 11 bases fitting TRBD2. The trim removed 8 bases at V and 6 bases at J, leaving 8 bases unmatched. The germline gives CDR1 LNHNV, CDR2 YYDKDF (reference sequence). This CDR3 spans 14 amino acids. CDR3 amino acids: CATQQSSGRKTQYF. The CDR3 nucleotides are TGTGCCACCCAACAGTCTAGCGGGAGGAAGACCCAGTACTTC.

Many counts were recorded for this clone. This chain joins TRBV7-3 and TRBJ2-2; D is undetermined. This CDR3 spans 11 amino acids. Germline assignment: CDR1 SGHTA and CDR2 FQGTGA. The V end was cut by 3 bases, the J end by 6 bases, with 2 bases between. The CDR3 sequence: CASSFAGELFF. DNA of the CDR3: TGTGCCAGCAGCTTTGCCGGGGAGCTGTTTTTT.